One sample yielded the 23 T cell receptor beta chains listed below, sequenced in a study of T cell changes during pregnancy in multiple sclerosis. Libraries were prepared by immunoSEQ multiplex PCR; TCRdb keeps only in-frame clonotypes and omits some of them. The sample includes fewer than 50,000 clones, roughly 90% of them seen just once. Sequences were derived from CD8+ T cells from peripheral blood mononuclear cells, sampled in the third trimester of pregnancy. The receptors originated from a female donor with multiple sclerosis, enrolled in a pregnancy study.

The chain has TRBV7-9 and TRBJ2-3; 11 bases align to TRBD2. The ends lost 4 bases at V and 6 bases at J; junction bases unmatched: 3. The CDR3 totals 14 residues. Looked up from germline, CDR1 is SEHNR and CDR2 is FQNEAQ (reference sequence). CDR3 nucleotides: TGTGCCAGCAGCTGGACTAGCGGGCCTGATACGCAGTATTTT. This codes for CASSWTSGPDTQYF.

The chain couples TRBV6-4 to TRBJ2-1, with 7 bases identical to TRBD2. The germline V gene encodes CDR1 MRHNA and CDR2 SNTAGT. The CDR3 runs to 14 residues. V trimming: 4 bases; J trimming: 9 bases; junction bases outside the gene matches: 9. In nucleotides, the CDR3 is TGTGCCAGCAGTGTAAGCGGGGAAGGGAGTGAGCAGTTCTTC. Its protein product is CASSVSGEGSEQFF.

This sequence joins TRBV6-1 and TRBJ2-7; D is possibly TRBD1 (5 bases). V gave up 2 bases and J gave up 6 bases, with 17 bases separating them. This CDR3 is 15 amino acids long. In germline, CDR1 is MNHNS, CDR2 SASEGT. The CDR3 reads CASSEQAAEGVEQYF. Here the CDR3 DNA reads TGTGCCAGCAGTGAACAGGCCGCGGAAGGGGTCGAGCAGTACTTC.

This chain joins TRBV4-3 and TRBJ2-7; weak D call: TRBD2 (6 bases). Trimming removed 4 bases from V and 3 bases from J, with 13 bases in between. This CDR3 region has 14 residues. Germline V CDR1 and CDR2: LGHNA, YSLEER. The DNA of the CDR3 is TGCGCCAGCAGCCCTAGCGTGGGATACTACGAGCAGTACTTC. Translating gives CASSPSVGYYEQYF.

The chain joins TRBV7-9 to TRBJ2-1; 7 positions match TRBD1. The germline CDR1 and CDR2 sequences are SEHNR and FQNEAQ (reference sequence). Trimming removed 4 bases from V and 8 bases from J; junction bases left unmatched: 14. The CDR3 contains 16 residues. The CDR3 loop is CASSSLDRVGTDEQFF. DNA of the CDR3: TGTGCCAGCAGCTCCTTAGACAGGGTGGGTACTGATGAGCAGTTCTTC.

This clone appeared once. The chain links TRBV9 to TRBJ2-5; TRBD1 might be the D (5 bases). Trimming cost V 0 bases and J 1 base, with 10 bases left between them. The CDR3 spans 15 residues. Per germline, CDR1 SGDLS and CDR2 YYNGEE. The CDR3 bases are TGTGCCAGCAGCGTAGAGGGCAGGGCCCAAGAGACCCAGTACTTC. Protein sequence: CASSVEGRAQETQYF.

The chain couples TRBV19 to TRBJ1-2, with TRBD1 as a possible D gene (6 bases). The CDR3 has 15 residues. The V end was cut by 4 bases, the J end by 4 bases, with 16 bases between. Germline CDR1 and CDR2: LNHDA and SQIVND (reference sequence). CDR3: CASSSRQVFPYGYTF. The CDR3 nucleotides are TGTGCCAGTAGTAGCCGACAGGTCTTCCCCTATGGCTACACCTTC. Filled out from reference TRBV19 and TRBJ1-2, the complete variable domain reads DGGITQSPKYLFRKEGQNVTLSCEQNLNHDAMYWYRQDPGQGLRLIYYSQIVNDFQKGDIAEGYSVSREKKESFPLTVTSAQKNPTAFYLCASSSRQVFPYGYTFGSGTRLTVV.

The chain is built from TRBV6-6 and TRBJ1-2; possibly TRBD1 for D (5 bases). With 0 bases removed from V and 6 bases from J, the gap between germline ends came to 17 bases. This CDR3 comprises 16 residues. Germline V gene lookup returns CDR1 MNHNY and CDR2 SVGAGI (reference sequence). The CDR3 loop is CASSYSEGPPEDGYTF. The CDR3 bases are TGTGCCAGCAGTTACTCGGAGGGACCCCCGGAAGATGGCTACACCTTC.

The chain combines TRBV29-1 with TRBJ2-1, with 7 bases fitting TRBD2. The junction had 5 bases not matched to a gene; V was cut back by 6 bases and J by 0 bases. This CDR3 has 14 residues. Germline V gene lookup returns CDR1 SQVTM and CDR2 ANQGSEA. The CDR3 spells CSVLATSSYNEQFF. The CDR3 bases are TGCAGCGTACTAGCGACCAGCTCCTACAATGAGCAGTTCTTC.

This rearrangement joins TRBV7-9 to TRBJ2-1; no reliable D call. V shed 7 bases and J shed 1 base, with 5 bases lying between them. CDR3 length: 12 amino acids. CDR1 SEHNR and CDR2 FQNEAQ come from the germline V gene (reference sequence). Here the CDR3 reads CASMSSYNEQFF. The CDR3 DNA reads TGTGCCAGCATGAGTTCCTACAATGAGCAGTTCTTC.

The chain employs TRBV29-1 and TRBJ2-1; 13 bases fit TRBD2. Germline V lookup: CDR1 SQVTM, CDR2 ANQGSEA. The V and J ends lost 3 bases and 10 bases, in that order; junction bases with no gene match: 0. This CDR3 is built from 12 residues. Here the CDR3 reads CSVETSGREQFF. The CDR3 DNA reads as TGCAGCGTTGAGACTAGCGGGAGGGAGCAGTTCTTC.

In this sample, this clone turned up once. A junction end diverges from the germline sequence, so it may reflect a read error. This same CDR3 is encoded by further DNA sequences in the sample. The rearrangement joins TRBV11-2 to TRBJ2-1, with TRBD2 identical over 11 bases. The CDR3 length is 15 residues. Germline CDR1 and CDR2: SGHAT and FQNNGV. This chain's CDR3 is CASSWLAGGYNEQFF. The CDR3 DNA reads TGCGCCAGCAGCTGGCTAGCGGGAGGTTACAATGAGCAGTTCTTC.

The J gene is TRBJ1-5, the V gene TRBV28, with no clear D. The V end lost 4 bases, the J end lost 0 bases, and 13 bases lay between the germline ends. Germline lookup yields CDR1 MDHEN and CDR2 SYDVKM. The CDR3 consists of 16 residues. CDR3 bases: TGTGCCAGCAGTTCTCCGGGTGACTATAGCAATCAGCCCCAGCATTTT. It is translated as CASSSPGDYSNQPQHF.

The rearrangement uses TRBV28 and TRBJ1-5; no clear D gene. Per germline, CDR1 MDHEN and CDR2 SYDVKM. The germline V and J ends were trimmed by 7 bases and 3 bases, with 22 bases remaining between them. The CDR3 is made up of 17 amino acids. CDR3 sequence reads: CASILRTGPGFNQPQHF. CDR3 sequence (DNA): TGTGCCAGCATCCTCCGAACCGGGCCGGGGTTCAATCAGCCCCAGCATTTT.

J is TRBJ2-7 and V is TRBV11-2, with 11 bases lining up with TRBD2. This CDR3 contains 19 residues. Germline loops: CDR1 SGHAT, CDR2 FQNNGV. Trimming removed 4 bases from V and 2 bases from J; junction bases left unmatched: 16. CDR3 nucleotides: TGTGCCAGCAGCTCCGGTCCCTCAGGACTAGCGGGCCCCACCTACGAGCAGTACTTC. Its translation: CASSSGPSGLAGPTYEQYF.

V is TRBV4-2 and J is TRBJ2-7; D might be TRBD2 (6 bases). The CDR3 is 16 residues long. Germline loops: CDR1 LGHNA, CDR2 YNFKEQ. V gave up 0 bases and J gave up 5 bases, with 17 bases separating them. The CDR3 spells CASSQEGPGERNEQYF. The CDR3 DNA is TGTGCCAGCAGCCAAGAGGGTCCGGGAGAAAGAAACGAGCAGTACTTC.

The gene calls are TRBV6-5 and TRBJ2-7, with D possibly TRBD1 on 6 matching bases. The ends were cut back, 6 bases at V and 6 bases at J, with 18 bases in the middle. Germline lookup yields CDR1 MNHEY and CDR2 SVGAGI. The CDR3 totals 14 residues. The CDR3 DNA reads TGTGCCAGCAGGGGGGCGGCAGGCGAGGCCGAGCAGTACTTC. This codes for CASRGAAGEAEQYF.

The rearrangement links TRBV4-3 to TRBJ1-5, with TRBD1 matching 9 bases. The CDR3 runs to 18 residues. J lost 4 bases, V lost 0 bases, and 10 bases had no gene match. From germline, CDR1 is LGHNA and CDR2 YSLEER. The CDR3 reads CASSQDWSNRGLNQPQHF. In DNA, the CDR3 is TGCGCCAGCAGCCAAGATTGGTCAAACAGGGGGCTAAATCAGCCCCAGCATTTT.

V and J are TRBV27 and TRBJ1-2; TRBD1 might be the D (6 bases). The germline gives CDR1 MNHEY, CDR2 SMNVEV (reference sequence). Trimming cost V 2 bases and J 7 bases, with 17 bases left between them. The CDR3 extends over 15 amino acids. CDR3 coding DNA: TGTGCCAGCAGTTTAGGGGGCAGTGGGGGTCTTGGCTACACCTTC. Protein: CASSLGGSGGLGYTF.

The chain links TRBV4-3 to TRBJ2-1; 7 nucleotides match TRBD2. V lost 0 bases, J lost 7 bases, and 6 bases stayed unmatched. The CDR3 consists of 15 residues. Germline V CDR1 and CDR2: LGHNA, YSLEER. In nucleotides, the CDR3 is TGCGCCAGCAGCCAAGATTGGGGGGGAGGTAATGAGCAGTTCTTC. Translation: CASSQDWGGGNEQFF.

In nucleotides, the CDR3 is TGCGCCAGCAGCTTGGGCGACAGGGGGATATCGCCTGAAGCTTTCTTT. It specifies CASSLGDRGISPEAFF. J is TRBJ1-1 and V is TRBV5-1; 9 nucleotides agree with TRBD1. Unmatched junction bases numbered 9, after V lost 0 bases and J lost 6 bases. This CDR3 spans 16 amino acids. Germline-derived CDR1 and CDR2 are SGHRS and YFSETQ. Complete variable domain (other parts from reference TRBV5-1 and TRBJ1-1): KAGVTQTPRYLIKTRGQQVTLSCSPISGHRSVSWYQQTPGQGLQFLFEYFSETQRNKGNFPGRFSGRQFSNSRSEMNVSTLELGDSALYLCASSLGDRGISPEAFFGQGTRLTVV.

This chain connects TRBV7-3 to TRBJ2-1, with 8 nucleotides matching TRBD2. Unmatched junction bases numbered 7, after V lost 6 bases and J lost 9 bases. The CDR3 contains 13 residues. CDR1 and CDR2 (germline): SGHTA, FQGTGA. The CDR3 here is CASRSAGVGEQFF. CDR3 nucleotides: TGTGCCAGCAGGTCAGCGGGAGTTGGTGAGCAGTTCTTC.

The chain has TRBV7-9 and TRBJ2-1; a weak D match, TRBD2 (6 bases). The CDR3 extends over 12 amino acids. Germline V lookup: CDR1 SEHNR, CDR2 FQNEAQ (reference sequence). V lost 10 bases, J lost 5 bases, and 12 bases lay in between. The CDR3: CATWDFDNEQFF. CDR3 nucleotide sequence: TGTGCCACCTGGGACTTTGACAATGAGCAGTTCTTC.